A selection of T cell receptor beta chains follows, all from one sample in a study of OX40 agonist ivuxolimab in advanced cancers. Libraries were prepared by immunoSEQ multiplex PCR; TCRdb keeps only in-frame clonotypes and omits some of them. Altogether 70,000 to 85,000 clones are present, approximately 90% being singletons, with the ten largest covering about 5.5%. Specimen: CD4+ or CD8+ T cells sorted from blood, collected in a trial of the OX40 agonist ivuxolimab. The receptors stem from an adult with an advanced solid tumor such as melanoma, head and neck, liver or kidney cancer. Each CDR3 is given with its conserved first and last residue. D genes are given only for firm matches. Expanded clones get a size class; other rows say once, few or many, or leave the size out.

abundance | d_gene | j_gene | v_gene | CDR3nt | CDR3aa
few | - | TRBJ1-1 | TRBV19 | TGTGCCAGTAGTATCGGGGCGGCCACTGAAGCTTTCTTT | CASSIGAATEAFF
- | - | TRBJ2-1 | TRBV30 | TGTGCCTGGACCCGCTCCTCCTACAATGAGCAGTTCTTC | CAWTRSSYNEQFF
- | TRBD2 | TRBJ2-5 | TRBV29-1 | TGCAGCGTTGAAGATCCCGACCACCTCTCAGCGGGGGGGCTTCAGACCCAGTACTTC | CSVEDPDHLSAGGLQTQYF
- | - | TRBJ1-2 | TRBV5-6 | TGTGCCAGCAGCTTGGTGGGTATTTCTAACTATGGCTACACCTTC | CASSLVGISNYGYTF
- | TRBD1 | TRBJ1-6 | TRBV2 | TGTGCCAGCAGTGTAGGGGACCTGGGACAGTCCTATAATTCACCCCTCCACTTT | CASSVGDLGQSYNSPLHF
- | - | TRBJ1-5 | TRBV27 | TGTGCCAGCAGTATCTCCACCCTTCTCAATCAGCCCCAGCATTTT | CASSISTLLNQPQHF
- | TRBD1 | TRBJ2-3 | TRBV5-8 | TGTGCCAGCAGCTGGGACAGGAGCACAGATACGCAGTATTTT | CASSWDRSTDTQYF
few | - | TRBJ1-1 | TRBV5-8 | TGTGCCAGCAGCTTGGCCTCCTCGAACACTGAAGCTTTCTTT | CASSLASSNTEAFF
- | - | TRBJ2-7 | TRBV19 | TGTGCCACGGATGGAGGAAGGAGATCCTACGAGCAGTACTTC | CATDGGRRSYEQYF
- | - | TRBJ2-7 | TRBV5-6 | TGTGCCAGCAGCTGGGATTTGAACGAGCAGTACTTC | CASSWDLNEQYF
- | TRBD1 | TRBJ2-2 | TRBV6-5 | TGTGCCAGCAGTTACGGACAGGTATCCGGGGAGCTGTTTTTT | CASSYGQVSGELFF
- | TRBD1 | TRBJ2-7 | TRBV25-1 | TGTGCCAGCAGTGAATTTTTGGGACAGACCTACGAGCAGTACTTC | CASSEFLGQTYEQYF
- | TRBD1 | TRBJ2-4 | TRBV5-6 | TGTGCCAGCAGCTCTTACAGGGGCATTCAGTACTTC | CASSSYRGIQYF
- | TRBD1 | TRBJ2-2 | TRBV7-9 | TGTGCCAGCACCTCGGACAGGGGGCACACCGGGGAGCTGTTTTTT | CASTSDRGHTGELFF
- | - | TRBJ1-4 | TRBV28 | TGTGCCAGCTTAGGCATCAGAAATGAAAAACTGTTTTTT | CASLGIRNEKLFF
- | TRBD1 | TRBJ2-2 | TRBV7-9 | TGTGCCAGCAGCTTACCCGGACAGGGTCGTAGAACCGGGGAGCTGTTTTTT | CASSLPGQGRRTGELFF
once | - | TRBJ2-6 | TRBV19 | TGTGCCAGTAGTATCTCCAGCAGCTCTGGGGCCAACGTCCTGACTTTC | CASSISSSSGANVLTF
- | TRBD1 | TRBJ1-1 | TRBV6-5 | TGTGCCAGCAGCAACAGGGGAGGCGCTGAAGCTTTCTTT | CASSNRGGAEAFF
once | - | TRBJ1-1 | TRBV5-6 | TGTGCCAGCAGCTTGGAGTACACTGAAGCTTTCTTT | CASSLEYTEAFF
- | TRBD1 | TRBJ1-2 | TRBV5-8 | TGTGCCAGCAGTCCTCCGGGACAGGGTCCCGGCTACACCTTC | CASSPPGQGPGYTF
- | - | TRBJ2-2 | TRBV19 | TGTGCCAGTAGCGCCCGACAAAACACCGGGGAGCTGTTTTTT | CASSARQNTGELFF
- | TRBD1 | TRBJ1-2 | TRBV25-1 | TGTGCCAGCAGTACCCAGACAGGGATTGACTATGGCTACACCTTC | CASSTQTGIDYGYTF
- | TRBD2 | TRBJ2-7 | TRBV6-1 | TGTGCCAGCTCTTCCGGGGGGGTAAACGAGCAGTACTTC | CASSSGGVNEQYF
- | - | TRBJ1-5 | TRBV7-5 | TGTGCCAGAAGCCCCAAGAATACCGGGGGGTCAAGCAATCAGCCCCAGCATTTT | CARSPKNTGGSSNQPQHF
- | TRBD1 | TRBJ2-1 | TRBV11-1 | TGTGCCAGCAGCTTCCAGACAGGGTTCGGATACAATGAGCAGTTCTTC | CASSFQTGFGYNEQFF
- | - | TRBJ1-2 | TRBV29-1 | TGCAGCGTTGAGAGGGGAGGGTATGGCTACACCTTC | CSVERGGYGYTF
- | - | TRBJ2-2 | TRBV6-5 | TGTGCCAGCAGTGCTGACACCGGGGAGCTGTTTTTT | CASSADTGELFF
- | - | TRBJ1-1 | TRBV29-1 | TGCAGCGTTGACAGGGCCCGCGGGACTGAAGCTTTCTTT | CSVDRARGTEAFF
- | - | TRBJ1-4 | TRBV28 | TGTGCCAGCAGTTTACGGCGGGTAAATGAAAAACTGTTTTTT | CASSLRRVNEKLFF
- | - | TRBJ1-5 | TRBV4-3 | TGCGCCAGCAGCCAAGACAGGGTGGGCAATCAGCCCCAGCATTTT | CASSQDRVGNQPQHF
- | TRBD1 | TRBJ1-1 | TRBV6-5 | TGTGCCAGCAGTCCCCCAGGGGGAGACACTGAAGCTTTCTTT | CASSPPGGDTEAFF
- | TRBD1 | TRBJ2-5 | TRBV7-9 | TGTGCCAGCAGCGGCAGACAGGGACAAGAGACCCAGTACTTC | CASSGRQGQETQYF
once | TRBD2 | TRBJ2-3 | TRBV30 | TGTGCCTGGAGTCTAGCGGGGGGCACAGATACGCAGTATTTT | CAWSLAGGTDTQYF
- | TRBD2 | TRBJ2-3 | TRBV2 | TGTGCCAGCACGAGACTAGCGGATCTTTCAGATACGCAGTATTTT | CASTRLADLSDTQYF
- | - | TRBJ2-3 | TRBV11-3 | TGTGCCAGCAGGAACCTTACAGATACGCAGTATTTT | CASRNLTDTQYF
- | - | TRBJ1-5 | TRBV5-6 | TGTGCCAGCAGCTCCCGATATAGCAATCAGCCCCAGCATTTT | CASSSRYSNQPQHF
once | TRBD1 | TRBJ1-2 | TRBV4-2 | TGTGCCAGCAGCCAAGACCCGGGACAGGGTGCAGTGGGGAATGGCTACACCTTC | CASSQDPGQGAVGNGYTF
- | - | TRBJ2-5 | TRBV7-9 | TGTGCCAGCAGCTTAAACTTCCAAGAGACCCAGTACTTC | CASSLNFQETQYF
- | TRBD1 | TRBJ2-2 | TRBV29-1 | TGCAGCGTTGAAGGGGACAGGGGGCCCGGGGAGCTGTTTTTT | CSVEGDRGPGELFF
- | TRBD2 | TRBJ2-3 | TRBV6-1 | TGTGCCAGCAGTGAAGGACTAGCTCACACAGATACGCAGTATTTT | CASSEGLAHTDTQYF